This T cell receptor (beta chain) appears in the sequencing data of a study of T cells in localized non-small cell lung cancer. Notes on the study in general: Appearing in adjacent lung were a median roughly 59 of the top 100 tumor clones. Higher adjacent-lung clonality was associated with shorter survival.

Method: immunoSEQ multiplex PCR; TCRdb's copy keeps in-frame clones and lacks some. The table lists roughly 2,200 clones, 20% to 25% of them singletons, with approximately 8% in the top ten. About this clone itself: Its antigen is not identified.

The sequence came from a man between 40 and 70 years old with stage III lung adenocarcinoma. This specimen consisted of lung tumor tissue, obtained before any cancer treatment.

CDR3 DNA sequence: TGTGCCAGCAGCTTAGATGGTAGATTTCGAGGATGGAGGAACACTGAAGCTTTCTTT. This gives the protein CASSLDGRFRGWRNTEAFF. The V gene is TRBV11-3, the J gene TRBJ1-1; no clear D. The CDR3 loop spans 19 amino acids. V lost 0 bases to trimming and J lost 1 base, with 21 bases between them. The germline V gene encodes CDR1 SGHNT and CDR2 YENEEA.